A selection of T cell receptor beta chains follows, all from one sample in a study of cytomegalovirus exposure and HLA in healthy donors. TCRdb's copy holds only in-frame clones and misses some; the assay was immunoSEQ multiplex PCR. The repertoire includes 150,000 to 200,000 clones, 60% to 80% of them detected once, and around an eighth sits in the top ten. Input material: PBMCs. The receptor set was obtained from a man aged 45-65 years in good health and CMV-seropositive. The CDR3 runs from the conserved cysteine through the conserved F or W.

j_call v_call cdr3_aa
TRBJ1-3 TRBV5-1 CASSLGTGGRSTGNTIYF
TRBJ1-5 TRBV5-1 CASSLGTGRLDQPQHF
TRBJ2-7 TRBV28 CAIKGVRRAGSYEQYF
TRBJ2-2 TRBV28 CASSFVRTGELFF
TRBJ2-7 TRBV10-2 CASSDLSKQPYEQYF
TRBJ1-1 TRBV28 CASSFPDRIVNTEAFF
TRBJ2-7 TRBV30 CAWSVAGLLPTYEQYF
TRBJ1-2 TRBV28 CASSSLPTGTRGYTF
TRBJ1-1 TRBV19 CASSPRQYTEAFF
TRBJ1-2 TRBV6-6 CASRTGTGNYGYTF
TRBJ1-1 TRBV20-1 CSAGGGQNAFF
TRBJ2-3 TRBV9 CASSVDPGKTDTQYF
TRBJ2-3 TRBV2 CASTRWVLGDTQYF
TRBJ1-5 TRBV5-6 CASSWGQGSNQPQHF
TRBJ2-3 TRBV11-2 CASSSYSHTQYF
TRBJ2-1 TRBV7-9 CASNHGLADYNEQFF
TRBJ2-7 TRBV4-3 CASSQERGGYEQYF
TRBJ1-1 TRBV5-1 CASSPSVTGKNTEAFF
TRBJ2-1 TRBV7-2 CASSQTSSSYNEQFF
TRBJ2-7 TRBV4-2 CASSQDRGQGYYEQYF
TRBJ1-1 TRBV6-1 CASLPGGRYTEAFF
TRBJ2-5 TRBV7-2 CASSPGLGIQETQYF
TRBJ1-1 TRBV6-1 CASSFKTGNTEAFF
TRBJ1-1 TRBV15 CATSRGQPTEAFF
TRBJ2-2 TRBV11-2 CASSLVGGTRAAGELFF
TRBJ1-3 TRBV6-1 CASTQGSSGNTIYF
TRBJ1-1 TRBV27 CASTSGGTEAFF
TRBJ1-2 TRBV6-1 CASSDTGIGYTF
TRBJ1-1 TRBV6-6 CASSVPGTAEAFF
TRBJ1-6 TRBV27 CASTQTGLGQTPLHF
TRBJ1-2 TRBV21-1 CATLPPYGYTF
TRBJ2-3 TRBV7-8 CASSPLAGAGTDTQYF
TRBJ1-3 TRBV14 CASSRTGSGNTIYF
TRBJ1-5 TRBV27 CASRLTLSSNQPQHF
TRBJ1-2 TRBV15 CATSRVLGTGYGYTF
TRBJ1-4 TRBV5-1 CASSPGNGQVNEKLFF
TRBJ2-1 TRBV9 CASSVAAPSYNEQFF